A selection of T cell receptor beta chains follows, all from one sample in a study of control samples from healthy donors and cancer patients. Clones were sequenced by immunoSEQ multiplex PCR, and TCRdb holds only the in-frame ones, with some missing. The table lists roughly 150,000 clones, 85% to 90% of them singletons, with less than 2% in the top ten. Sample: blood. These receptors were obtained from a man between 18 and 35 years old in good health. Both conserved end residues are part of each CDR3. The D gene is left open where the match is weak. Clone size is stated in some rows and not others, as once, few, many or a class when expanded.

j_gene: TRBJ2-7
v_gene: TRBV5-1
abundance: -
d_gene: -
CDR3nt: TGCGCCAGCAGCTTGGAGTACGAGCAGTACTTC
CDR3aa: CASSLEYEQYF

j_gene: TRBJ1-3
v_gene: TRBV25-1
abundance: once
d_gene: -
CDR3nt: TGTGCCAGCAGTCCTCAGCCCCAAGGTCAGGATACTGGAAACACCATATATTTT
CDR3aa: CASSPQPQGQDTGNTIYF

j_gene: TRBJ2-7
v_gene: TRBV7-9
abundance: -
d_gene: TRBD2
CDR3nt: TGTGCCAGCAGCTCGGCCGGGACTAGCGGCTCCTACGAGCAGTACTTC
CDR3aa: CASSSAGTSGSYEQYF

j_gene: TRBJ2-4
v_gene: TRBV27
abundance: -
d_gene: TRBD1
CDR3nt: TGTGCCAGCACCGATAGGGTCGACAGGGTCGGGGCCAAAAACATTCAGTACTTC
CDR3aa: CASTDRVDRVGAKNIQYF

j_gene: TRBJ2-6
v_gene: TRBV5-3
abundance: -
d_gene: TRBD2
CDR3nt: TGTGCCAGAAGCCCGGGGGGTAGCGGGGCTCGCTCTGGGGCCAACGTCCTGACTTTC
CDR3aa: CARSPGGSGARSGANVLTF

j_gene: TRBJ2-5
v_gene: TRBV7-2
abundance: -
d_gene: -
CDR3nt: TGTGCCAGCAGCTTGGGTCGGGGTGGGGAGACCCAGTACTTC
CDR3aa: CASSLGRGGETQYF

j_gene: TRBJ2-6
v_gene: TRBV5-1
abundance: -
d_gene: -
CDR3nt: TGCGCCAGCAGCTTTACGGGGACTGGGGCCAACGTCCTGACTTTC
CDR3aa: CASSFTGTGANVLTF

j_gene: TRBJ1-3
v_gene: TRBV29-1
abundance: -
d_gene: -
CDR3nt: TGCAGCGTAACTATATCAGGAAACACCATATATTTT
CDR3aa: CSVTISGNTIYF

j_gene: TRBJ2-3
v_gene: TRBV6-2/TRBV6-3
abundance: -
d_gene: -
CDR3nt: TGTGCCAGCAGTTACTTGGGCAGGGGGGCAGATACGCAGTATTTT
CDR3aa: CASSYLGRGADTQYF

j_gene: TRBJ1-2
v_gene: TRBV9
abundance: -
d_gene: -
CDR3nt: TGTGCCAGCAGCGTAGAGGCAGGGAGGTCTGGCTACACCTTC
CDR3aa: CASSVEAGRSGYTF

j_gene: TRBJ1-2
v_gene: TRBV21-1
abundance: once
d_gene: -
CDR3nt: TGTGCCAGACAGCAAGTCGGGCCTAGCTATGGCTACACCTTC
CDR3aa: CARQQVGPSYGYTF

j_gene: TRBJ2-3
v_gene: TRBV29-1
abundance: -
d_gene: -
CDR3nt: TGCAGCGCCGAGACAGATACGCAGTATTTT
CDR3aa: CSAETDTQYF

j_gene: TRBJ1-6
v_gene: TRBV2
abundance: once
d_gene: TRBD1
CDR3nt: TGTGCCAGCAGAGAGGGACAGGGGAGAAATTCACCCCTCCACTTT
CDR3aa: CASREGQGRNSPLHF